This note documents a single T cell receptor beta chain sequence. The CDR3 covers 16 residues. Losses at the gene ends were 1 base for V and 2 bases for J; bases not matched to a gene: 8. Germline V CDR1 and CDR2: SQVTM, ANQGSEA. This sample is part of a study of blood T cell repertoires in COVID-19. Looking at the study overall: T cells, B-cell-depleted T cells, or PBMCs supplied cDNA or gDNA.

Study processing details: Nucleated cell counts were estimated from reference gene primer amplification. The table came from immunoSEQ multiplex PCR; TCRdb's copy has only in-frame clones and leaves some out. Clonal size and the V and J genes are those of that table, whereas D and trimming came from the DNA. The sample has 100,000 to 130,000 clones, 80% to 85% seen once. The gene calls are TRBV29-1 and TRBJ2-1, with TRBD2 matching 7 bases. What was sequenced was peripheral blood. This sequence originates from a human donor in a cohort sampled during active COVID-19. The CDR3 region is CSVEGVGRLTYNEQFF. CDR3 nucleotide sequence: TGCAGCGTTGAAGGGGTCGGGAGGCTCACCTACAATGAGCAGTTCTTC.